The clone carrying this T cell receptor (beta chain) was recorded a few times. The sample's time point: after trial treatment. Documented treatment: LDRT plus nivolumab, ipilimumab, low-dose cyclophosphamide and aspirin (RACIN trial). Donors, who were enrolled in a single-arm phase I dose-escalation trial, received nivolumab, ipilimumab, aspirin, low-dose cyclophosphamide and low-dose radiotherapy. TRAV and TRBV primers primed cDNA for both TCRalpha and TCRbeta. TCRs were amplified for approximately 21 PCR cycles with a constant-region primer and V-primer adapter. Each CDR3 protein gets one entry after TCRdb re-called the reads with MiXCR. The table lists about 58,000 distinct CDR3 sequences, under 30% of them singletons, with approximately 7.2% in the top ten. The source of the sample is a study of low-dose radiotherapy and immunotherapy resistance in tumors. Study as a whole: With 1 Gy per fraction every two weeks, Cohort 2 accumulated 13 Gy across 26 weeks. Patients took oral aspirin 300 mg daily for four cycles from cycle 1 day 1.

CDR3 size: 12 residues. The V gene's germline CDR1 is GTSNPN and CDR2 SVGIG (reference sequence). The V end lost 5 bases, the J end lost 8 bases, and 12 bases lay between the germline ends. This sample comprised PBMCs, obtained after low-dose radiotherapy plus immunotherapy. The receptor was derived from a male donor with prostate cancer. This rearrangement joins TRBV30 to TRBJ1-4; D may be TRBD1 (6 bases). CDR3 protein: CAWGPGQEKLFF. In nucleotides, the CDR3 is TGTGCCTGGGGTCCTGGACAGGAAAAACTGTTTTTT.